One sample yielded the 31 T cell receptor beta chains listed below, sequenced in a study of T cells of healthy individuals. TCRdb reprocessed the 5' RACE reads via MiXCR and lists one record per CDR3 protein. The table lists over 95,000 distinct CDR3 sequences, approximately 15% of them singletons. The receptors shown here come from a human donor in good health.

The chain links TRBV5-6 to TRBJ1-1; D gene uncertain. The germline CDR1 and CDR2 sequences are SGHDT and YYEEEE. The CDR3 extends over 14 amino acids. V was shortened by 2 bases and J by 4 bases, with 12 bases between the two germline ends. The CDR3 sequence: CASSFHGFGTEAFF. CDR3 DNA sequence: TGTGCCAGCAGCTTCCATGGGTTTGGCACTGAAGCTTTCTTT.

This clonotype showed up just a few times. V is TRBV30 and J is TRBJ1-6, with D possibly matching TRBD1 (5 bases). CDR1 and CDR2 (germline): GTSNPN, SVGIG (reference sequence). V lost 0 bases to trimming and J lost 10 bases, with 10 bases between them. This CDR3 contains 13 residues. CDR3 protein: CAWSVGVRSPLHF. The CDR3 DNA sequence: TGTGCCTGGAGTGTAGGGGTAAGGTCACCCCTCCACTTT.

The rearrangement links TRBV7-9 to TRBJ2-5, with TRBD2 as a possible D gene (5 bases). Germline values: CDR1 SEHNR, CDR2 FQNEAQ (reference sequence). Trimming shortened V by 8 bases and J by 2 bases, and 9 bases separated the two germline ends. The CDR3 consists of 12 residues. Here the CDR3 reads CASGSAQETQYF. The CDR3 DNA reads TGTGCCAGCGGGAGCGCGCAAGAGACCCAGTACTTC.

This clonotype was counted a few times. The chain recombines TRBV6-5 with TRBJ1-1, with a tentative D call TRBD1 (6 bases). The CDR3 length is 13 residues. Germline loops: CDR1 MNHEY, CDR2 SVGAGI. V was shortened by 5 bases and J by 1 base, with 8 bases between the two germline ends. This chain's CDR3 is CASSAGQNTEAFF. The CDR3 bases are TGTGCCAGCAGTGCGGGACAGAACACTGAAGCTTTCTTT.

At least ten counts were recorded for this clonotype. The chain recombines TRBV29-1 with TRBJ2-3; the D is unclear. Germline V lookup: CDR1 SQVTM, CDR2 ANQGSEA. The CDR3 totals 10 residues. The V and J ends lost 7 bases and 9 bases respectively, with 11 bases between them. This CDR3 is CSAVSGTQYF. The CDR3 DNA is TGCAGCGCGGTCTCGGGCACGCAGTATTTT.

This clonotype was seen a single time. This CDR3 reads CASSPLDGPTPLHF. In DNA form, the CDR3 reads TGTGCCAGCTCACCCCTAGACGGACCAACCCCTCTCCACTTT. This chain uses TRBV18 with TRBJ1-6; D gene ambiguous. CDR1 is KGHSH and CDR2 is LQKENI in the germline V gene. This CDR3 has 14 amino acids. V was clipped by 3 bases and J by 16 bases, with 19 bases between them.

The chain couples TRBV18 to TRBJ1-5; D perhaps matches TRBD1 (6 bases). V gave up 4 bases and J gave up 7 bases, with 14 bases separating them. The CDR3 covers 14 residues. Germline V lookup: CDR1 KGHSH, CDR2 LQKENI. The CDR3 sequence is CASSLPGVMQPQHF. Here the CDR3 DNA reads TGTGCCAGCTCACTCCCAGGGGTAATGCAGCCCCAGCATTTT. The complete variable domain, with remaining parts taken from reference TRBV18 and TRBJ1-5, reads NAGVMQNPRHLVRRRGQEARLRCSPMKGHSHVYWYRQLPEEGLKFMVYLQKENIIDESGMPKERFSAEFPKEGPSILRIQQVVRGDSAAYFCASSLPGVMQPQHFGDGTRLSIL.

This clonotype was detected only a few times. V gene TRBV27 combines with J gene TRBJ2-7, with 8 bases fitting TRBD1. Germline lookup yields CDR1 MNHEY and CDR2 SMNVEV (reference sequence). There are 14 residues in the CDR3. Unmatched junction bases numbered 6, after V lost 3 bases and J lost 5 bases. The CDR3, as DNA: TGTGCCAGCAGTTTTATCCAGGGGGCCCACGAGCAGTACTTC. Residues: CASSFIQGAHEQYF.

In this sample, this clonotype turned up a few times. The chain employs TRBV14 and TRBJ2-6; D is undetermined. The germline CDR1 and CDR2 sequences are SGHDN and FVKESK. CDR3 size: 18 residues. Trimming took 2 bases from V and 2 from J, leaving 16 bases between them. The CDR3 reads CASSQLLMVEAGANVLTF. CDR3 sequence (DNA): TGTGCCAGCAGCCAACTTTTGATGGTTGAAGCTGGGGCCAACGTCCTGACTTTC.

This clonotype has ten or more counts. This sequence joins TRBV6-6 and TRBJ1-4, with 8 bases matching TRBD1. CDR3 size: 15 residues. With 7 bases clipped from V and 2 bases from J, the junction kept 6 bases outside the gene matches. Germline CDR1 and CDR2: MNHNY and SVGAGI (reference sequence). In DNA, the CDR3 is TGTGCCAGCACCTGGACAGGGAAGACTAATGAAAAACTGTTTTTT. Its translation: CASTWTGKTNEKLFF.

This clonotype was recorded once. The gene calls are TRBV4-2 and TRBJ1-1; no definite D call. With 4 bases removed from V and 3 bases from J, the gap between germline ends came to 6 bases. CDR1 LGHNA and CDR2 YNFKEQ come from the germline V gene. CDR3 size: 12 residues. The CDR3 protein is CASSRGDTEAFF. The CDR3 DNA reads TGTGCCAGCAGCCGTGGCGACACTGAAGCTTTCTTT.

This clonotype turned up a few times. The chain combines TRBV6-6 with TRBJ1-2; D perhaps matches TRBD1 (5 bases). The CDR3 covers 12 residues. Germline V gives CDR1 MNHNY, CDR2 SVGAGI (reference sequence). Trimming took off 6 bases at V and 8 bases at J, with 13 bases between the two ends. The CDR3 DNA is TGTGCCAGCAGCACGGGGCGGTGGGGCTACACCTTC. Amino acids: CASSTGRWGYTF.

This clonotype was seen a few times. The rearrangement links TRBV20-1 to TRBJ2-1; 7 bases align to TRBD2. The CDR3 contains 14 residues. Germline loops: CDR1 DFQATT, CDR2 SNEGSKA (reference sequence). V lost 3 bases to trimming and J lost 3 bases; unmatched junction nucleotides: 5. The CDR3: CSASGASGYNEQFF. CDR3 in DNA: TGCAGTGCTAGTGGGGCTAGCGGCTACAATGAGCAGTTCTTC.

In DNA, the CDR3 is TGTGCCAGTTCCCGGGAGTTCGGGACCCAGTACTTC. Translation: CASSREFGTQYF. The J gene is TRBJ2-5, the V gene TRBV18; TRBD2 might be the D (6 bases). The V gene lost 9 bases and the J gene lost 7 bases, with 15 bases spanning the gap. Germline-derived CDR1 and CDR2 are KGHSH and LQKENI. The CDR3 length is 12 residues.

This clonotype was counted between two and nine times. The rearrangement uses TRBV20-1 and TRBJ2-5; 7 bases fit TRBD1. CDR3 length: 13 amino acids. With V trimmed by 3 bases and J by 5 bases, 6 bases remained unmatched. Per the germline V gene, CDR1 is DFQATT and CDR2 is SNEGSKA (reference sequence). CDR3 DNA: TGCAGTGCTAGGTCAGGGGGAAGGGAGACCCAGTACTTC. This sequence encodes CSARSGGRETQYF.

The sample holds a few counts of this clonotype. V gene TRBV20-1 combines with J gene TRBJ1-2; TRBD1 matches at 9 bases. This CDR3 spans 21 amino acids. The V and J ends lost 0 bases and 5 bases, in that order; junction bases with no gene match: 25. Germline CDR1 DFQATT, CDR2 SNEGSKA (reference sequence). CDR3: CSARDPGRGLWGQGTYYGYTF. For the CDR3, the DNA is TGCAGTGCTAGAGATCCTGGGAGGGGGTTGTGGGGACAGGGTACTTATTATGGCTACACCTTC.

V is TRBV20-1 and J is TRBJ2-7; maybe TRBD1 (6 bases). The CDR3 has 13 amino acids. Germline V lookup: CDR1 DFQATT, CDR2 SNEGSKA (reference sequence). The V gene lost 5 bases and the J gene lost 6 bases, with 17 bases spanning the gap. The CDR3 bases are TGCAGTGCTCCAGGGGCGCGGGTGAGCGAGCAGTACTTC. Its translation: CSAPGARVSEQYF.

This chain joins TRBV7-6 and TRBJ1-5; 10 bases agree with TRBD1. The CDR3 runs to 16 residues. Germline V gives CDR1 SGHVS, CDR2 FNYEAQ. J gave up 3 bases and V 2 bases, and 4 bases lay outside the gene matches. For the CDR3, the DNA is TGTGCCAGCAGCTTATCGGACAGGGGGTCCAATCAGCCCCAGCATTTT. Its translation is CASSLSDRGSNQPQHF.

This clonotype was seen at least ten times. This sequence joins TRBV7-2 and TRBJ2-1; no definite D call. The CDR3 runs 13 residues. The V gene lost 6 bases and the J gene lost 0 bases, with 6 bases spanning the gap. Germline V gives CDR1 SGHTA, CDR2 FQGNSA. CDR3 bases: TGTGCCAGCAGGACGCACTCCTACAATGAGCAGTTCTTC. This sequence encodes CASRTHSYNEQFF.

To note about this clonotype: A much larger clone sits a single nucleotide away, making a read error possible. The V gene is TRBV20-1, the J gene TRBJ1-1, with D unclear. This CDR3 region has 13 residues. The germline V gene encodes CDR1 DFQATT and CDR2 SNEGSKA (reference sequence). For the CDR3, the DNA is TGCAGTGCTATCCGGGATATGAACACTGATGCTTTCTTT. Amino acid sequence: CSAIRDMNTDAFF.

The rearrangement joins TRBV28 to TRBJ1-5; TRBD1 aligns across 8 bases. In germline, CDR1 is MDHEN, CDR2 SYDVKM. The CDR3 runs 15 residues. V was pared by 3 bases and J by 7 bases, with 8 bases of the junction left unmatched. The CDR3 bases are TGTGCCAGCAGTTTCCTGTCGGGACAGGTCCAGCCCCAGCATTTT. As protein: CASSFLSGQVQPQHF. The variable domain in full, with the rest retrieved from reference TRBV28 and TRBJ1-5, is DVKVTQSSRYLVKRTGEKVFLECVQDMDHENMFWYRQDPGLGLRLIYFSYDVKMKEKGDIPEGYSVSREKKERFSLILESASTNQTSMYLCASSFLSGQVQPQHFGDGTRLSIL.

The V gene is TRBV11-3, the J gene TRBJ1-1, with D tentatively TRBD1 (6 bases). V gave up 4 bases and J gave up 5 bases, with 11 bases separating them. The CDR3 is 13 residues long. Germline-derived CDR1 and CDR2 are SGHNT and YENEEA. The CDR3 loop is CASSSEGGTEAFF. CDR3 bases: TGTGCCAGCAGCTCAGAGGGGGGGACTGAAGCTTTCTTT.

V is TRBV9 and J is TRBJ2-1; D gene ambiguous. This CDR3 has 12 amino acids. Trimming took off 4 bases at V and 10 bases at J, with 12 bases between the two ends. The germline CDR1 and CDR2 sequences are SGDLS and YYNGEE. The CDR3 region has the DNA TGTGCCAGCAGCTTAACTTTCGGGGAGCAGTTCTTC. This gives the protein CASSLTFGEQFF.

This clonotype was counted ten times or more. The rearrangement links TRBV9 to TRBJ2-1; 7 bases align to TRBD2. The CDR3 contains 15 residues. CDR1 is SGDLS and CDR2 is YYNGEE in the germline V gene. With V trimmed by 0 bases and J by 0 bases, 0 bases remained unmatched. The CDR3 DNA sequence: TGTGCCAGCAGCGTAGCGGGAGGCTCCTACAATGAGCAGTTCTTC. Translation: CASSVAGGSYNEQFF.

The sample holds a few counts of this clonotype. V gene TRBV7-9 combines with J gene TRBJ2-1; 9 bases match TRBD1. In germline, CDR1 is SEHNR, CDR2 FQNEAQ (reference sequence). With 5 bases clipped from V and 7 bases from J, the junction kept 9 bases outside the gene matches. The CDR3 is made up of 15 amino acids. The CDR3 sequence is CASSPGTGSGNEQFF. The CDR3 bases are TGTGCCAGCAGCCCCGGGACAGGGTCGGGAAATGAGCAGTTCTTC.

This chain links TRBV12-3 or TRBV12-4 with TRBJ2-1; 12 positions match TRBD2. Trimming removed 4 bases from V and 9 bases from J; junction bases left unmatched: 4. CDR3 length equals 14 residues. CDR3 in DNA: TGTGCCAGCAGTTCTAGCGGGGGGGCCGGTGAGCAGTTCTTC. This codes for CASSSSGGAGEQFF.

This rearrangement joins TRBV4-1 to TRBJ2-2; D possibly corresponds to TRBD1 (6 bases). Germline V gene lookup returns CDR1 MGHRA and CDR2 YSYEKL. The V end lost 6 bases, the J end lost 3 bases, and 14 bases lay between the germline ends. CDR3 length equals 15 residues. The CDR3 sequence is CASRLQGSYTGELFF. Written as DNA, the CDR3 is TGCGCCAGCAGATTACAGGGATCGTACACCGGGGAGCTGTTTTTT.

This clonotype occurred many times. DNA of the CDR3: TGTGCCAGCAGCTCCCCCCGAGGCGAGCAGTACTTC. This translates into CASSSPRGEQYF. The gene calls are TRBV7-9 and TRBJ2-7, with D hard to call. The V gene lost 4 bases and the J gene lost 6 bases, with 10 bases spanning the gap. Germline CDR1 and CDR2: SEHNR and FQNEAQ (reference sequence). The CDR3 is made up of 12 amino acids. Full variable domain (outside the CDR3, taken from reference TRBV7-9 and TRBJ2-7): DTGVSQNPRHKITKRGQNVTFRCDPISEHNRLYWYRQTLGQGPEFLTYFQNEAQLEKSRLLSDRFSAERPKGSFSTLEIQRTEQGDSAMYLCASSSPRGEQYFGPGTRLTVT.

On this clonotype itself: A read error may be the cause here, since a much bigger clone is one base away. This rearrangement joins TRBV7-6 to TRBJ2-1; the match to TRBD2 covers 8 bases. Germline-derived CDR1 and CDR2 are SGHVS and FNYEAQ. The CDR3 extends over 17 amino acids. J was trimmed by 6 bases and V by 2 bases; bases with no gene match: 12. The CDR3 bases are TGTGCCAGCAGCTTACGGACTAGCATGAATTTTCTCAATGAGCAGTTCTTC. This codes for CASSLRTSMNFLNEQFF.

This clonotype was observed a single time. This rearrangement joins TRBV6-5 to TRBJ2-3, with 11 bases identical to TRBD2. Germline trimming cut 5 bases from V and 9 bases from J; bases unmatched to any gene: 7. Germline CDR1 reads MNHEY; CDR2 reads SVGAGI. The CDR3 is 14 amino acids. This chain's CDR3 is CASSPSGGLGTQYF. The CDR3 region has the DNA TGTGCCAGCAGTCCTAGCGGGGGGCTCGGAACGCAGTATTTT.

At least ten counts were recorded for this clonotype. The chain recombines TRBV6-4 with TRBJ2-3; D is ambiguous. CDR3 length: 15 residues. The V gene lost 0 bases and the J gene lost 1 base, with 8 bases spanning the gap. Germline loops: CDR1 MRHNA, CDR2 SNTAGT. In DNA, the CDR3 is TGTGCCAGCAGTGACTCTGAGGCAGGCACAGATACGCAGTATTTT. Encoded protein: CASSDSEAGTDTQYF.